The clone carrying this T cell receptor (beta chain) has a count of ten or more. The sample belongs to a study of CDR3 diversity in severe acne. TCRdb analysed the PCR reads with MiXCR anew, one entry per CDR3 protein. The sample includes under 95,000 distinct CDR3 sequences, 45% to 55% of them seen just once. CDR1 is SGHRS, CDR2 YFSETQ, per germline. The CDR3 loop spans 15 amino acids. Trimming shortened V by 0 bases and J by 2 bases, and 12 bases separated the two germline ends. This clonotype was sampled from a male donor in good health, serving as a control. The gene calls are TRBV5-1 and TRBJ2-7, with unresolved D. The sequenced sample was blood. Here the CDR3 reads CASSLAPRTPYEQYF. In DNA form, the CDR3 reads TGCGCCAGCAGCTTGGCGCCAAGGACGCCCTACGAGCAGTACTTC.